This is a list of T cell receptor beta chains from one sample in a study of spatial heterogeneity in lung cancer. TCRdb re-derived calls from the 5' RACE reads in MiXCR, one entry per CDR3 protein. Among around 63,000 distinct CDR3 sequences, approximately 6% were seen once, and the ten largest hold approximately 14%. Sequenced here: PBMCs, sampled at surgery. Source of these receptors: a female donor with early-stage non-small cell lung cancer. Both conserved end residues are part of each CDR3. D genes are given only for firm matches. Not every row has a clone size; where given, it reads once, few, many or a size class.

TRBJ1-4	-	TRBV7-6	few	CASSLGSLAGTEKLFF	TGTGCCAGCAGCTTAGGGTCATTAGCAGGGACCGAAAAACTGTTTTTT
TRBJ2-3	-	TRBV10-3	-	CAISVDSSTDTQYF	TGTGCCATCAGTGTAGACTCTAGCACAGATACGCAGTATTTT
TRBJ2-1	-	TRBV2	few	CASGGSNGDEQFF	TGTGCCAGCGGCGGGTCTAACGGGGATGAGCAGTTCTTC
TRBJ1-1	-	TRBV29-1	many	CSVGAAFTEAFF	TGCAGCGTTGGGGCAGCCTTCACTGAAGCTTTCTTT
TRBJ2-3	TRBD2	TRBV7-2	-	CASSRTSGVTDTQYF	TGTGCCAGCAGCCGAACTAGCGGAGTCACAGATACGCAGTATTTT
TRBJ1-5	-	TRBV4-2	few	CASSQDPGQPQPQHF	TGTGCCAGCAGCCAGGATCCAGGGCAGCCTCAGCCCCAGCATTTT
TRBJ2-1	TRBD2	TRBV27	few	CASSFNGLGASNEQFF	TGTGCCAGCAGTTTCAATGGACTAGGGGCCTCCAATGAGCAGTTCTTC
TRBJ1-1	-	TRBV5-1	few	CASSLYGGDVTEAFF	TGCGCCAGCAGCTTGTACGGGGGCGACGTCACTGAAGCTTTCTTT
TRBJ2-7	-	TRBV11-2	-	CASSHTSFGPRHRPYEQYF	TGTGCCAGCAGCCATACTAGTTTTGGGCCCCGTCACCGGCCCTACGAGCAGTACTTC
TRBJ1-2	-	TRBV18	-	CASSPPSGNYGYTF	TGTGCCAGCTCACCACCCTCAGGAAACTATGGCTACACCTTC
TRBJ2-4	-	TRBV20-1	few	CSARYRLDGIQYF	TGCAGTGCTAGATACCGACTAGATGGCATTCAGTACTTC
TRBJ2-7	-	TRBV20-1	many	CSARDDSFYEQYF	TGCAGTGCTAGAGACGACAGCTTCTACGAGCAGTACTTC
TRBJ1-5	-	TRBV6-5	-	CASSRGHQPQHF	TGTGCCAGCAGCCGGGGACACCAGCCCCAGCATTTT
TRBJ2-5	-	TRBV29-1	many	CSAHREETQYF	TGCAGCGCCCACAGGGAAGAGACCCAGTACTTC
TRBJ1-2	-	TRBV28	many	CASSLRQASYGYTF	TGTGCCAGCAGCCTAAGACAGGCTTCCTATGGCTACACCTTC
TRBJ1-5	-	TRBV7-9	medium-sized	CASSQTLEGQPQHF	TGTGCCAGCAGCCAGACTCTGGAGGGTCAGCCCCAGCATTTT
TRBJ1-4	-	TRBV25-1	many	CATKDATNEKLFF	TGTGCCACCAAGGACGCAACTAATGAAAAACTGTTTTTT
TRBJ1-5	TRBD1	TRBV20-1	many	CSATTGARQPQHF	TGCAGTGCCACCACAGGGGCTAGACAGCCCCAGCATTTT
TRBJ2-5	-	TRBV7-9	few	CASSLESAAQYF	TGTGCCAGCAGCTTAGAGTCCGCGGCCCAGTACTTC
TRBJ2-5	-	TRBV15	few	CATSRGETQYF	TGTGCCACCAGCAGAGGAGAGACCCAGTACTTC
TRBJ1-1	-	TRBV28	-	CASGNAHPEAFF	TGTGCCAGCGGTAATGCACACCCTGAAGCTTTCTTT
TRBJ1-1	TRBD1	TRBV5-1	many	CASSSHRGNTEAFF	TGCGCCAGCAGCTCGCACAGGGGGAACACTGAAGCTTTCTTT
TRBJ1-6	-	TRBV7-2	-	CASSLMTAYNSPLHF	TGTGCCAGCAGCTTAATGACAGCCTATAATTCACCCCTCCACTTT